The 22 T cell receptor beta chains given below trace back to one sample, sequenced in a study of molecular identifiers for immune sequencing clone quantification. TCRdb reprocessed the PCR reads with MiXCR, giving one entry per CDR3 protein. The table has about 320,000 distinct CDR3 sequences, 24% seen once; the top ten hold around 0.76%. Sequencing used naive CD8+ T cells from blood, with Jurkat cell RNA spiked in. Subset reported: FACS-sorted CD8+CD4-CCR7+CD45RA+ naive T cells. The receptors derive from a human donor in good health. Some libraries in this study had Jurkat cell RNA spiked in.

This clonotype was found a few times. The chain recombines TRBV29-1 with TRBJ2-7; TRBD2 matches 10 bases. V shed 8 bases and J 1 base; nucleotides not matched to a gene: 14. The CDR3 consists of 16 residues. Germline V gene data show CDR1 as SQVTM and CDR2 as ANQGSEA. The CDR3 DNA follows: TGCAGCTTGTCCGGCACTAGCGGGGTAGTGTCCTACGAGCAGTACTTC. Translating it yields CSLSGTSGVVSYEQYF.

This clonotype was picked up many times. The chain links TRBV27 to TRBJ2-7; tentatively, D is TRBD1 or TRBD2 (5 bases each). This CDR3 is 13 amino acids long. The V and J ends lost 1 base and 5 bases respectively, with 9 bases between them. The germline V gene has CDR1 MNHEY and CDR2 SMNVEV (reference sequence). The CDR3 DNA reads as TGTGCCAGCAGTTTATTTTCGGGGCACGAGCAGTACTTC. Its translation: CASSLFSGHEQYF.

There are many counts of this clonotype. The genes are TRBV20-1 and TRBJ1-5; 8 bases are shared with TRBD1. With V trimmed by 0 bases and J by 5 bases, 9 bases remained unmatched. The V gene's germline CDR1 is DFQATT and CDR2 SNEGSKA (reference sequence). The CDR3 sequence is 16 residues long. The CDR3 loop reads CSARDRTGFVHQPQHF. CDR3 sequence (DNA): TGCAGTGCTAGAGATCGGACAGGGTTTGTCCATCAGCCCCAGCATTTT.

The chain combines TRBV20-1 with TRBJ1-3; D gene unclear. The CDR3 totals 15 residues. Germline loops: CDR1 DFQATT, CDR2 SNEGSKA (reference sequence). V gave up 0 bases and J gave up 0 bases, with 9 bases separating them. CDR3 region: CSARDLHHSGNTIYF. For the CDR3, the DNA is TGCAGTGCTAGAGATCTCCACCACTCTGGAAACACCATATATTTT.

This clonotype occurred many times. The rearrangement links TRBV28 to TRBJ1-5; 10 positions match TRBD1. This CDR3 region has 15 residues. The V and J ends lost 4 bases and 6 bases, in that order; junction bases with no gene match: 6. The germline CDR1 and CDR2 sequences are MDHEN and SYDVKM. The CDR3, as DNA: TGTGCCAGCAGTTCACGACAGGGGGCAGCTCAGCCCCAGCATTTT. Residues: CASSSRQGAAQPQHF.

About this clonotype itself: The conserved closing phenylalanine or tryptophan is absent in this CDR3, likely reflecting a read error. The chain is built from TRBV4-1 and TRBJ1-1, with TRBD1 matching over 8 bases. The CDR3 has 14 residues. CDR1 and CDR2 from the germline V gene are MGHRA and YSYEKL. Unmatched junction bases numbered 6, after V lost 5 bases and J lost 4 bases. The CDR3 DNA is TGCGCCAGCAGCGGTCGACAGGGGAGCACTGAAGCTTTCTCT. Translated: CASSGRQGSTEAFS.

This clonotype was seen a handful of times. This chain uses TRBV27 with TRBJ2-5; D is undetermined. With 4 bases removed from V and 3 bases from J, the gap between germline ends came to 12 bases. CDR1 and CDR2 from the germline V gene are MNHEY and SMNVEV (reference sequence). The CDR3 is made up of 14 amino acids. The CDR3 is CASSSNLGEETQYF. CDR3 DNA: TGTGCCAGCAGTTCAAACCTAGGAGAAGAGACCCAGTACTTC.

This clonotype has more than one count but fewer than ten. The chain is built from TRBV19 and TRBJ1-2; 7 bases are a match to TRBD1. The germline gives CDR1 LNHDA, CDR2 SQIVND (reference sequence). V lost 4 bases, J lost 1 base, and 15 bases stayed unmatched. CDR3 length equals 18 residues. The CDR3 region is CASSTEGAQVVDNYGYTF. The CDR3 region has the DNA TGTGCCAGTAGTACCGAGGGGGCGCAGGTAGTCGATAACTATGGCTACACCTTC. Based on the CDR3 plus reference TRBV19 and TRBJ1-2, the full variable domain is DGGITQSPKYLFRKEGQNVTLSCEQNLNHDAMYWYRQDPGQGLRLIYYSQIVNDFQKGDIAEGYSVSREKKESFPLTVTSAQKNPTAFYLCASSTEGAQVVDNYGYTFGSGTRLTVV.

This clonotype has more than one count but fewer than ten. J is TRBJ2-7 and V is TRBV5-1, with D possibly TRBD1 on 6 matching bases. Looked up from germline, CDR1 is SGHRS and CDR2 is YFSETQ. The CDR3 is 16 amino acids. The V and J ends lost 0 bases and 2 bases respectively, with 15 bases between them. CDR3 amino acids: CASSLEGGTQTYEQYF. The CDR3 nucleotides read TGCGCCAGCAGCTTGGAAGGGGGAACTCAGACCTACGAGCAGTACTTC.

This clonotype was picked up a small number of times. The V gene is TRBV7-2, the J gene TRBJ2-7; 15 bases map to TRBD2. Trimming cost V 5 bases and J 5 bases; bases outside gene matches: 10. Germline V gives CDR1 SGHTA, CDR2 FQGNSA. The CDR3 length is 17 residues. The CDR3 sequence is CASSTRHGTSGRNEQYF. In nucleotides, the CDR3 is TGTGCCAGCAGCACCAGACACGGGACTAGCGGGAGGAACGAGCAGTACTTC.

This sequence joins TRBV30 and TRBJ1-1; D uncertain. CDR1 is GTSNPN, CDR2 SVGIG, per germline (reference sequence). The V gene lost 2 bases and the J gene lost 2 bases, with 9 bases spanning the gap. This CDR3 has 13 amino acids. This chain's CDR3 is CAWSIDLNTEAFF. CDR3 coding DNA: TGTGCCTGGAGTATTGACCTTAACACTGAAGCTTTCTTT.

The chain carries TRBV20-1 and TRBJ2-1; 7 nucleotides match TRBD1. Germline-derived CDR1 and CDR2 are DFQATT and SNEGSKA (reference sequence). V lost 0 bases to trimming and J lost 0 bases; unmatched junction nucleotides: 2. This CDR3 contains 15 residues. CDR3 region: CSARDYRGSYNEQFF. In nucleotides, the CDR3 is TGCAGTGCTAGAGATTACAGGGGCTCCTACAATGAGCAGTTCTTC.

This clonotype was observed at least ten times. The chain links TRBV4-3 to TRBJ1-3, with D perhaps matching TRBD1 (5 bases). The germline gives CDR1 LGHNA, CDR2 YSLEER. The CDR3 is made up of 14 amino acids. Trimming removed 0 bases from V and 2 bases from J, with 5 bases in between. CDR3 coding DNA: TGCGCCAGCAGCCAAGACAGGGCTGGAAACACCATATATTTT. It specifies CASSQDRAGNTIYF.

This clonotype showed up many times. The CDR3 coding sequence is TGTGCCAGCAGCCAAGGGGTAGCGGGGACTAGCACAGATACGCAGTATTTT. As protein: CASSQGVAGTSTDTQYF. The rearrangement links TRBV4-2 to TRBJ2-3, with 8 nucleotides matching TRBD2. V shed 1 base and J 0 bases; nucleotides not matched to a gene: 6. CDR1 LGHNA and CDR2 YNFKEQ come from the germline V gene. This CDR3 has 17 residues.

The chain employs TRBV7-9 and TRBJ2-7, with 12 positions matching TRBD2. The CDR3 spans 15 residues. Trimming at V came to 5 bases and at J to 2 bases, leaving 4 bases not matched to a gene. The germline gives CDR1 SEHNR, CDR2 FQNEAQ (reference sequence). DNA of the CDR3: TGTGCCAGCAGCCTAACTAGCGGGGGGACCTACGAGCAGTACTTC. As protein: CASSLTSGGTYEQYF.

Regarding this clonotype: Compared with germline, one end of the junction differs, possibly owing to a read error. The chain is built from TRBV27 and TRBJ1-6, with 7 positions matching TRBD1. This CDR3 spans 13 amino acids. In germline, CDR1 is MNHEY, CDR2 SMNVEV (reference sequence). The CDR3 nucleotides are TGTGCCAGCAGCCGGGACAGCAATTCACCCCACCACTTT. Amino acid sequence: CASSRDSNSPHHF.

For this clonotype: Given a much more abundant clone one base away, this may be a read error. The chain couples TRBV6-5 to TRBJ2-5; tentatively, D is TRBD2 (5 bases). Germline V CDR1 and CDR2: MNHEY, SVGAGI. The V and J ends lost 4 bases and 0 bases respectively, with 15 bases between them. CDR3 length equals 16 residues. CDR3 DNA sequence: TGTGCCAGCAGTTCCAGACGGGGAAAGTACCAAGAGACCCAGTACTTC. This gives the protein CASSSRRGKYQETQYF.

This clonotype was recorded at least ten times. The chain uses TRBV4-1 and TRBJ2-7; 9 bases are a match to TRBD2. The germline V gene encodes CDR1 MGHRA and CDR2 YSYEKL. CDR3 length: 15 amino acids. The junction had 9 bases not matched to a gene; V was cut back by 4 bases and J by 5 bases. CDR3 nucleotides: TGCGCCAGCAGCCTAGAGTGGACTAGCGCGGACGAGCAGTACTTC. This gives the protein CASSLEWTSADEQYF.

The J gene is TRBJ1-3, the V gene TRBV4-3, with D perhaps TRBD1 (5 bases). There are 16 residues in the CDR3. Germline V gene sequence: CDR1 LGHNA, CDR2 YSLEER. V lost 0 bases and J 4 bases, leaving 13 bases between the germline ends. The CDR3 loop is CASSQDFGGLGNTIYF. For the CDR3, the DNA is TGCGCCAGCAGCCAAGATTTTGGGGGTCTGGGAAACACCATATATTTT.

This clonotype appeared many times. The V gene is TRBV30, the J gene TRBJ1-1; 8 bases align to TRBD1. The CDR3 contains 14 residues. V lost 3 bases and J lost 3; bases outside the gene matches: 6. Germline V lookup: CDR1 GTSNPN, CDR2 SVGIG (reference sequence). The CDR3 DNA is TGTGCCTGGAGGTACAGGGGGTGGTACACTGAAGCTTTCTTT. This codes for CAWRYRGWYTEAFF.

A word on this clonotype: Given a much more abundant clone one base away, this may be a read error. V gene TRBV2 combines with J gene TRBJ2-3; 12 bases are shared with TRBD2. Trimming removed 5 bases from V and 2 bases from J; junction bases left unmatched: 11. This CDR3 has 18 residues. Germline-derived CDR1 and CDR2 are SNHLY and FYNNEI. The CDR3 DNA reads as TGTGCCAGCAGTCTAGCGGGGGGGCCCCGGCTTCTCACAGATACGCAGTATTTT. It codes for CASSLAGGPRLLTDTQYF.

The rearrangement links TRBV3-1 to TRBJ1-1; 9 bases line up with TRBD1. After removal of 0 bases from V and 10 bases from J, the junction contained 18 bases not matched to a gene. In germline, CDR1 is LGHDT, CDR2 YNNKEL (reference sequence). The CDR3 contains 18 residues. CDR3: CASSQDHRTGAMGLGAFF. In nucleotides, the CDR3 is TGTGCCAGCAGCCAAGATCACCGGACAGGGGCGATGGGGCTCGGAGCTTTCTTT.